This T cell receptor (beta chain) was identified during a study of glioma-infiltrating T cells (dated by TCRdb to 2015 to 2016). About the full investigation: Sequencing of TCR alpha- and beta-chain repertoires was performed on glioma tissue, on non-neoplastic brain tissue, and on matched peripheral blood mononuclear cells. Each tissue-infiltrating repertoire was compared with the same patient's peripheral blood repertoire to measure divergence between tissue and blood T-cell populations. The paired cohort comprised three low-grade glioma patients, 8 or 9 primary glioblastoma patients and three non-glioma patients contributing non-neoplastic brain tissue. Study-level results and caveats: Tissue and blood shared very few CDR3 sequences, a result attributed to high CDR3 diversity and limited sampling. VJ-independent divergence between tissue and blood was below expectation in non-neoplastic patients but above expectation in all gliomas, especially low-grade gliomas. The group comparisons were based on small numbers of patients: three non-neoplastic, three low-grade glioma and seven to nine glioblastoma patients.

The germline V gene (reference sequence) yields LGHDT for CDR1 and YNNKEL for CDR2. Measured from the cysteine to the phenylalanine, the CDR3 is 15 residues long. The read is trimmed to its CDR3 DNA, 45 bases read in frame from base 1. Trimming accounts for 6 bases at V and 3 bases at J, while the number of junction bases matched to no gene is 6. As to this clonotype: Which antigen it targets is not known. The record has no base qualities; no much larger clone is one base away.

TCR alpha and beta CDR3 regions were amplified with the iRepertoire nested amplicon-rescue multiplex PCR (arm-PCR) platform from RNA. For one-step reverse transcription and amplification, roughly 100-450 ng of tissue mRNA or PBMC total RNA was used as input. Following bead purification, Illumina adapters were added by a secondary multiplex PCR, and libraries between 200 and 400 bp were gel-purified. Libraries carried internal 6-nucleotide barcodes used for demultiplexing. Libraries were sequenced on an Illumina MiSeq with 2x220 or 2x250 nucleotide paired-end reads. The source study handled its data this way. Paired reads were merged using FLASH 1.2.11 and aligned with BWA-MEM to the GRCh37 human genome, and TRA and TRB reads were then extracted. An IMGT-derived reference of cassette sequences and CDR3 motifs, with pseudogenes included, was used for V and J assignment. Reads were translated in three frames, and productive CDR3s were defined as those with a C...FGXG motif and no stop codons. Clonotypes were defined as unique combinations of V-J cassette pair and CDR3 amino acid sequence. Reads were filtered by Hamming distance, thresholded by each sample's sequence error rate in mapped regions. The public sequencing data were trimmed at Q25 with fastp and processed into clonotypes with MiXCR by TCRdb, which kept only in-frame beta chains. All rows with the same CDR3 protein become a single entry with the most common DNA and genes. The V and J calls follow TCRdb's processing rather than the paper's. Recorded for this sample are roughly 100,000 distinct CDR3 sequences; approximately 28% of them occurred a single time. Around 40% of the sample comes from the top ten.

This clonotype was sampled from a human donor with low-grade glioma or glioblastoma, undergoing nonglioma brain surgery, or in good health (not recorded which). The rearranged chain carries TRBV3-1 and TRBJ2-5; 11 middle bases align to TRBD2. Input material: glioma tissue, nonneoplastic brain tissue, or PBMCs (not recorded which). The bases are TGTGCCAGCAGATCCTATAGCGGGGGGGAAGAGACCCAGTACTTC. The translation is CASRSYSGGEETQYF.